This T cell receptor (beta chain) is drawn from a study of blood T cell repertoires in COVID-19. Study context: The United States, Italy and Spain supplied acute and convalescent COVID-19 samples. T cells, B-cell-depleted T cells, or PBMCs provided the cDNA or gDNA that served as material.

In the study's own analysis: Estimation of nucleated cell counts relied on the amplification of reference gene primers. Assay used: immunoSEQ multiplex PCR; TCRdb lists only in-frame clones, some missing. D and trimming were read from the DNA, whereas the V and J calls and clone size are those reported in that table. The sample records over 50,000 clones, about 81% being singletons. Germline values: CDR1 SEHNR, CDR2 FQNEAQ (reference sequence). This CDR3 has 18 amino acids. Unmatched junction bases numbered 11, after V lost 3 bases and J lost 3 bases. This clone was found a few times. The V call is TRBV7-9, the J call TRBJ2-3; 11 bases match TRBD1. This sequence originates from an older man with acute or convalescent COVID-19. The specimen was peripheral blood. CDR3 residues: CASSLDPGQGAVTDTQYF. For the CDR3, the DNA is TGTGCCAGCAGCTTGGACCCCGGACAGGGGGCGGTTACAGATACGCAGTATTTT.